Presented here are 14 T cell receptor beta chains from one specimen sequenced in a study of T cell responses to AZD1222 COVID-19 vaccine. Assay: immunoSEQ multiplex PCR; the TCRdb copy retains only in-frame clones and omits some. The data show 110,000 or so clones, about nine tenths seen once. Sequences were derived from peripheral blood, sampled 28 days after the second AZD1222 dose. These receptors came from an adult who received the AZD1222 COVID-19 vaccine.

The chain has TRBV28 and TRBJ2-5; 9 bases agree with TRBD1. The V segment lost 4 bases and the J segment 6 bases; nucleotides outside the gene matches: 3. CDR3 size: 13 residues. The germline CDR1 and CDR2 sequences are MDHEN and SYDVKM. In nucleotides, the CDR3 is TGTGCCAGCAGTTCGGGACAGGGTCAGACCCAGTACTTC. It translates to CASSSGQGQTQYF.

The chain couples TRBV3-1 (or the pseudogene TRBV3-2) to TRBJ2-5, with 9 positions matching TRBD1. The V segment lost 1 base and the J segment 6 bases; nucleotides outside the gene matches: 9. Per germline, CDR1 LGHDT and CDR2 YNNKEL (reference sequence). CDR3 length: 16 residues. Here the CDR3 DNA reads TGTGCCAGCAGCCAAGGCACCGGGACAGGGTCCCAGACCCAGTACTTC. Its protein is CASSQGTGTGSQTQYF.

The chain employs TRBV5-1 and TRBJ2-3; D not resolved. Trimming shortened V by 4 bases and J by 0 bases, and 9 bases separated the two germline ends. This CDR3 region has 14 residues. CDR1 is SGHRS, CDR2 YFSETQ, per germline. The CDR3 region is CASSPDPSTDTQYF. Written as DNA, the CDR3 is TGCGCCAGCAGCCCCGATCCTAGCACAGATACGCAGTATTTT.

V and J are TRBV7-2 and TRBJ1-2; D is possibly TRBD1 (5 bases). V lost 5 bases and J lost 0, with 13 bases in between. The V gene's germline CDR1 is SGHTA and CDR2 FQGNSA. The CDR3 is made up of 15 amino acids. CDR3 in DNA: TGTGCCAGCAGCCGCGACAGCCTAGCTAACTATGGCTACACCTTC. It is translated as CASSRDSLANYGYTF.

This clone turned up a few times. The chain is built from TRBV5-5 and TRBJ1-2; maybe TRBD1 (6 bases). V lost 2 bases to trimming and J lost 8 bases, with 10 bases between them. CDR1 is SGHKS, CDR2 YYEKEE, per germline (reference sequence). CDR3 length: 12 amino acids. CDR3 amino acids: CASSLFGGGYTF. The CDR3 coding sequence is TGTGCCAGCAGCTTATTTGGGGGCGGCTACACCTTC.

The genes are TRBV4-3 and TRBJ1-1; no reliable D call. CDR3 length equals 17 residues. Germline V gene lookup returns CDR1 LGHNA and CDR2 YSLEER. Trimming removed 0 bases at V and 0 bases at J, with 14 bases between. CDR3 region: CASSQDTWTAMNTEAFF. Written as DNA, the CDR3 is TGCGCCAGCAGCCAAGATACCTGGACGGCCATGAACACTGAAGCTTTCTTT.

In the case of this clone: No DNA is shown, since the ends of the CDR3 on it are uncertain; the CDR3 is the one TCRdb lists. The chain uses TRBV5-5 and TRBJ2-5; the D call of TRBD1 is as the table states it, not checked on the DNA. The CDR3 is 17 residues long, counting both termini. Germline lookup yields CDR1 SGHKS and CDR2 YYEKEE (reference sequence). CDR3 protein: CASSGTAFFGQGASQYF.

The rearrangement links TRBV5-1 to TRBJ2-7; 9 positions agree with TRBD2. The CDR3 is made up of 15 amino acids. Germline V gene sequence: CDR1 SGHRS, CDR2 YFSETQ. V lost 0 bases, J lost 6 bases, and 7 bases stayed unmatched. This chain's CDR3 is CASSLAASGVGEQYF. CDR3 DNA sequence: TGCGCCAGCAGCTTGGCGGCTAGCGGGGTCGGCGAGCAGTACTTC.

The sample holds a few counts of this clone. The genes are TRBV7-8 and TRBJ2-1, with 11 bases aligning to TRBD2. The length of the CDR3 is 14 residues. Germline loops: CDR1 SGHVS, CDR2 FQNEAQ. V shed 5 bases and J 5 bases; nucleotides not matched to a gene: 2. The CDR3 is CASSPTSGDNEQFF. The CDR3 nucleotides read TGTGCCAGCAGCCCGACTAGCGGGGACAATGAGCAGTTCTTC.

The genes are TRBV24-1 and TRBJ2-6, with D possibly TRBD1 on 6 matching bases. The CDR3 loop spans 15 amino acids. V was shortened by 5 bases and J by 4 bases, with 11 bases between the two germline ends. Germline V lookup: CDR1 KGHDR, CDR2 SFDVKD. CDR3 sequence (DNA): TGTGCCACCAGTGGAACAGGGACCGGGGCCAACGTCCTGACTTTC. Residues: CATSGTGTGANVLTF.

V usage is TRBV5-4 and J usage is TRBJ1-2; TRBD1 matches 7 bases. The CDR3 runs 13 residues. Unmatched junction bases numbered 6, after V lost 6 bases and J lost 4 bases. Looked up from germline, CDR1 is SGHNT and CDR2 is YYREEE (reference sequence). In DNA form, the CDR3 reads TGTGCCAGCACCATTGACAGGGTCTATGGCTACACCTTC. It is translated as CASTIDRVYGYTF.

This clone was found many times. The chain is built from TRBV4-3 and TRBJ2-7; TRBD2 matches 12 bases. The CDR3 spans 15 residues. The germline V gene encodes CDR1 LGHNA and CDR2 YSLEER. V was pared by 0 bases and J by 7 bases, with 4 bases of the junction left unmatched. The CDR3 nucleotides are TGCGCCAGCAGCCAAGACCCTAGCGGGGGGGGTGAGCAGTACTTC. It encodes CASSQDPSGGGEQYF.

The chain couples TRBV7-9 to TRBJ1-6; TRBD1 matches 8 bases. The CDR3 length is 15 residues. Looked up from germline, CDR1 is SEHNR and CDR2 is FQNEAQ (reference sequence). The J segment lost 6 bases and the V segment lost 4 bases, leaving 5 bases of the junction unmatched. Here the CDR3 reads CASSSGQGPNSPLHF. CDR3 coding DNA: TGTGCCAGCAGCTCCGGACAGGGCCCTAATTCACCCCTCCACTTT.

The rearrangement links TRBV6-2 or TRBV6-3 to TRBJ2-3; D gene ambiguous. Looked up from germline, CDR1 is MNHEY and CDR2 is SVGEGT. This CDR3 is built from 14 residues. The V gene lost 6 bases and the J gene lost 5 bases, with 15 bases spanning the gap. The CDR3 protein is CASSTTVELDTQYF. The DNA for the CDR3 is TGTGCCAGCAGCACGACCGTAGAGTTAGATACGCAGTATTTT.